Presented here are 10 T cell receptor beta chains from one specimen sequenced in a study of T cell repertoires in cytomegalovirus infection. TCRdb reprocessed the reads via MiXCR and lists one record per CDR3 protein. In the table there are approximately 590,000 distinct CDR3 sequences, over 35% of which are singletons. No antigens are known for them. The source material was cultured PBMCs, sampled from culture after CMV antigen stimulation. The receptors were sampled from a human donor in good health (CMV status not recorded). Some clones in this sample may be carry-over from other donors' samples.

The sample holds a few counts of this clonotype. CDR3 nucleotides: TGTGCCAGCGAAAGTTGGGGGAATTGGGCCTACGAGCAGTACTTC. It translates to CASESWGNWAYEQYF. The gene calls are TRBV7-2 and TRBJ2-7; possibly TRBD1 or TRBD2 for D (5 bases each). CDR3 length: 15 amino acids. The V gene lost 8 bases and the J gene lost 2 bases, with 19 bases spanning the gap. Germline CDR1 is SGHTA and CDR2 is FQGNSA.

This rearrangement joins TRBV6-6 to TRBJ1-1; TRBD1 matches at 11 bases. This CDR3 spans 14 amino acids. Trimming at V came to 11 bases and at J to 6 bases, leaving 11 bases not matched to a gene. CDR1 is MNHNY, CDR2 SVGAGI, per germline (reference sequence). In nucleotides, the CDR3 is TGTGCCGCCGGTGGGACAGGGGGAATGTCTGAAGCTTTCTTT. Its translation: CAAGGTGGMSEAFF.

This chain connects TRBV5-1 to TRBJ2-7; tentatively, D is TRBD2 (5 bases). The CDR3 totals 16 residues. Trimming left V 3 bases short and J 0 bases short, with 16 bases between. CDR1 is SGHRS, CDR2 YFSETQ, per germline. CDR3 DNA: TGCGCCAGCAGCTCAGACTTAGGACTGAGCTCCTACGAGCAGTACTTC. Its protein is CASSSDLGLSSYEQYF.

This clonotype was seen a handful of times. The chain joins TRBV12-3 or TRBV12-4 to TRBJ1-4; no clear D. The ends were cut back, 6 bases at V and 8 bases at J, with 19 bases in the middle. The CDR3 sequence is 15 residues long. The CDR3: CASRSARALGEKLFF. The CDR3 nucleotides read TGTGCCAGCAGGTCCGCCCGGGCCCTGGGGGAAAAACTGTTTTTT.

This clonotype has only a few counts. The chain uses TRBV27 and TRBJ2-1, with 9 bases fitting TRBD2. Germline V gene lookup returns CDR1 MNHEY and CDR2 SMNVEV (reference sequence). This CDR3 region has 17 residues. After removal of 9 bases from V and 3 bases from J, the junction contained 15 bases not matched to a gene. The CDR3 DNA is TGTGCCAGTACCCCTCGGGGTTGGCGGGAGGGCTACAATGAGCAGTTCTTC. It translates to CASTPRGWREGYNEQFF.

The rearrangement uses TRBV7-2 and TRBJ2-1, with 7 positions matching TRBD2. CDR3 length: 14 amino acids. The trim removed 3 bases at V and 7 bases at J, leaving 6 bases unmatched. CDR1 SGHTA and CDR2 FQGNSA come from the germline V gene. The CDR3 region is CASSFGLAENEQFF. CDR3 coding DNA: TGTGCCAGCAGCTTTGGGCTAGCGGAGAATGAGCAGTTCTTC.

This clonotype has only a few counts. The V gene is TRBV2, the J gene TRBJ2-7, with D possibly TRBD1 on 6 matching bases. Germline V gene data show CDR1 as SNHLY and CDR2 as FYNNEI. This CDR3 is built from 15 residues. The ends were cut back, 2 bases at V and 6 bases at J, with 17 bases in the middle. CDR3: CASSELRWTAREQYF. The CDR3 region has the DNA TGTGCCAGCAGTGAACTTCGCTGGACAGCGCGCGAGCAGTACTTC.

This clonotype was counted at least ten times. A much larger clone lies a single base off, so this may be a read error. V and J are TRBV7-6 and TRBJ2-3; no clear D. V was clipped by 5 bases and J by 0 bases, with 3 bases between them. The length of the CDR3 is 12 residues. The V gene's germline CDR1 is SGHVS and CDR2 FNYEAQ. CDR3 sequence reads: CASSISTDTQYF. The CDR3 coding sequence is TGTGCCAGCAGCATTAGCACAGATACGCAGTATTTT.

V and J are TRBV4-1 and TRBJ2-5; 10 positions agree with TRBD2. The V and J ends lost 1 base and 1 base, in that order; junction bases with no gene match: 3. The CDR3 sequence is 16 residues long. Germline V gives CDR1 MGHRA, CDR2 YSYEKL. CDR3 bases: TGCGCCAGCAGCCAAGGAATAGCGGGGGGCCAAGAGACCCAGTACTTC. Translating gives CASSQGIAGGQETQYF.

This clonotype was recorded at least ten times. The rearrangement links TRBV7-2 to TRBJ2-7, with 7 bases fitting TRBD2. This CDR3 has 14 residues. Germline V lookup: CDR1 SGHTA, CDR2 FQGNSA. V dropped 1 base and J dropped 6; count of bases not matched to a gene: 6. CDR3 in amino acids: CASSLGTSVGEQYF. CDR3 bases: TGTGCCAGCAGCTTAGGAACTAGCGTTGGCGAGCAGTACTTC.